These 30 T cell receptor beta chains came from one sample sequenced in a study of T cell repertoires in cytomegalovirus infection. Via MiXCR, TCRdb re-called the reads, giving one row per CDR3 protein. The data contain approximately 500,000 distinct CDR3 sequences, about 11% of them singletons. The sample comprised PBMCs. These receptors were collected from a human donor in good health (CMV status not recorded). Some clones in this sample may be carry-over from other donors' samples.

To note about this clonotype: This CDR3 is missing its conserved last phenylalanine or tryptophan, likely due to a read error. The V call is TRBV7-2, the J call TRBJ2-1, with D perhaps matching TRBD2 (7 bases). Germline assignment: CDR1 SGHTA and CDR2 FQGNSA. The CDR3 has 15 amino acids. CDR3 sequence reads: CAISGDMASYNEQFS. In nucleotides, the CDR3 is TGTGCCATCAGCGGGGACATGGCTTCCTACAATGAGCAGTTCTCC.

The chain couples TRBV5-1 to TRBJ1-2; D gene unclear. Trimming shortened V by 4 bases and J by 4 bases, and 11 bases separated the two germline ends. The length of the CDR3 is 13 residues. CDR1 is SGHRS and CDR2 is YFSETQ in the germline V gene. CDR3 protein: CASSAIGLYGYTF. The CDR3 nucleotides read TGCGCCAGCAGCGCCATCGGTCTCTATGGCTACACCTTC.

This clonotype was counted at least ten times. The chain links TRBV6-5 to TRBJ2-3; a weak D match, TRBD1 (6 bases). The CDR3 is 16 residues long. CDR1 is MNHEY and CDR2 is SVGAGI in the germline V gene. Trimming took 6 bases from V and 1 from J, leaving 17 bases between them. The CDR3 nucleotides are TGTGCCAGCAGGGAACAGGGCCAGCCCGGCACAGATACGCAGTATTTT. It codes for CASREQGQPGTDTQYF.

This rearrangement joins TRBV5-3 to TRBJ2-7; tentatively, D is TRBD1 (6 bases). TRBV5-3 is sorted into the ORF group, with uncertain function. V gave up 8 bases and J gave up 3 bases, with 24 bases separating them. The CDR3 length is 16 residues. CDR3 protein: CASRDATGLRGYEQYF. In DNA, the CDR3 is TGTGCCAGCAGGGATGCTACAGGGCTCAGGGGCTACGAGCAGTACTTC.

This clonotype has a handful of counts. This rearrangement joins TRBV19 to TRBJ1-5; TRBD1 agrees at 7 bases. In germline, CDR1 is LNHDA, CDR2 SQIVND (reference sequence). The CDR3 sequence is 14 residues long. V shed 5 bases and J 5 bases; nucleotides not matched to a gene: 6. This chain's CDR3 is CASSDRVQHQPQHF. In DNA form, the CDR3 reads TGTGCCAGTAGTGACAGGGTACAACATCAGCCCCAGCATTTT.

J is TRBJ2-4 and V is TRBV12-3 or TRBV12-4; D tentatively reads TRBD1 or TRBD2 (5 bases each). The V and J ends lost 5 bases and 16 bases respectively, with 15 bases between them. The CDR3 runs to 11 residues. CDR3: CASSTGTFIYF. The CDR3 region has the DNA TGTGCCAGCAGTACCGGGACCTTTATTTACTTC.

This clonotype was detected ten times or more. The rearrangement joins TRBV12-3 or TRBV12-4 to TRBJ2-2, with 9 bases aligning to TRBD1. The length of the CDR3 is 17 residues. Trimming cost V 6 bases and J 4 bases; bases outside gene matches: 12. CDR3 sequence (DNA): TGTGCCAGCAGCAATAACCGACAGGGGGTGGGCACCGGGGAGCTGTTTTTT. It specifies CASSNNRQGVGTGELFF.

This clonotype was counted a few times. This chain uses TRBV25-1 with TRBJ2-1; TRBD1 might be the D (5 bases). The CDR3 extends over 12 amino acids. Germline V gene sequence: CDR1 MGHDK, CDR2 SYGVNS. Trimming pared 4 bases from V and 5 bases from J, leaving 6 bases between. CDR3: CASSVQDNEQFF. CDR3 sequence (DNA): TGTGCCAGCAGTGTACAGGACAATGAGCAGTTCTTC.

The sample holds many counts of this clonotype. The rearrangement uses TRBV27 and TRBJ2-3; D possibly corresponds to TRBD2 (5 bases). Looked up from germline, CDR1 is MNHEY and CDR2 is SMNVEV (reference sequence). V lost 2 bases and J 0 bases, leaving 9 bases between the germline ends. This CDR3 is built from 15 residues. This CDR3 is CASSLRGRSTDTQYF. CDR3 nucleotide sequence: TGTGCCAGCAGTTTACGTGGGAGAAGCACAGATACGCAGTATTTT.

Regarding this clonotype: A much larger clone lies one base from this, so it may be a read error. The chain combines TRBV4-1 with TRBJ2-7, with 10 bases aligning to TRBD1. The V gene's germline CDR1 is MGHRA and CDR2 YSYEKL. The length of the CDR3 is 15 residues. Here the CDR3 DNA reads TGTGCCAGCAGCCAAGATGGGACAGGGGTCTACAAGCAGTACTTC. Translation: CASSQDGTGVYKQYF.

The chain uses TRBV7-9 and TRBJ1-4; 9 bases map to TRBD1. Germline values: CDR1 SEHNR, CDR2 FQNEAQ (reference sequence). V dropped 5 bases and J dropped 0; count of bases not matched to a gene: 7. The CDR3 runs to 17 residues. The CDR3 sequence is CASSPRQGGSTNEKLFF. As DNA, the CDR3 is TGTGCCAGCAGCCCCAGACAGGGGGGATCAACTAATGAAAAACTGTTTTTT.

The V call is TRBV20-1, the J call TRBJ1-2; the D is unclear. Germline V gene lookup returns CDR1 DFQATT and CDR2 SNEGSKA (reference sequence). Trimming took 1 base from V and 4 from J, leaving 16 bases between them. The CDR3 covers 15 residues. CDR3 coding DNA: TGCAGTGCTAGAGGAGCCCTAGGGCCTTCCTATGGCTACACCTTC. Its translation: CSARGALGPSYGYTF.

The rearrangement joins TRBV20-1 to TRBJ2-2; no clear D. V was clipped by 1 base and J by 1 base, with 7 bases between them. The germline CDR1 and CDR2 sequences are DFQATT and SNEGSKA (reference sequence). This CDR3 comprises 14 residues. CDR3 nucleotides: TGCAGTGCTAGAGGTCTAGAGAACACCGGGGAGCTGTTTTTT. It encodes CSARGLENTGELFF.

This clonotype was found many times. This CDR3 reads CAGSGTGNTGELFF. DNA of the CDR3: TGTGCCGGTTCCGGGACAGGGAACACCGGGGAGCTGTTTTTT. The rearrangement joins TRBV28 to TRBJ2-2; 8 bases are shared with TRBD1. The V and J ends lost 11 bases and 1 base, in that order; junction bases with no gene match: 6. Germline CDR1 MDHEN, CDR2 SYDVKM. The CDR3 spans 14 residues. The whole variable domain, filled in from reference TRBV28 and TRBJ2-2, reads DVKVTQSSRYLVKRTGEKVFLECVQDMDHENMFWYRQDPGLGLRLIYFSYDVKMKEKGDIPEGYSVSREKKERFSLILESASTNQTSMYLCAGSGTGNTGELFFGEGSRLTVL.

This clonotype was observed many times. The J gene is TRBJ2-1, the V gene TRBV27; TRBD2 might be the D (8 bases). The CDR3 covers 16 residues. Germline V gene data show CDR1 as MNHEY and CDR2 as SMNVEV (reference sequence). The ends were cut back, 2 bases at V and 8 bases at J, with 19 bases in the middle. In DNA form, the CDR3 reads TGTGCCAGCAGTTTAAGAAGGGGGCCGGGAGGGGATGAGCAGTTCTTC. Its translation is CASSLRRGPGGDEQFF.

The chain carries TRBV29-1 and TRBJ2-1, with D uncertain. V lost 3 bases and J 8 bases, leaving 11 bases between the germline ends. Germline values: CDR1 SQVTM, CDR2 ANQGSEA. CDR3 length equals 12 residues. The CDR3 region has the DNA TGCAGCGTTGAGACGAACGTCGATGAGCAGTTCTTC. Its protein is CSVETNVDEQFF.

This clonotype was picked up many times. CDR3 sequence (DNA): TGCGCCAGCAGCTCCGATCAGAGCACAGATACGCAGTATTTT. As protein: CASSSDQSTDTQYF. V is TRBV5-1 and J is TRBJ2-3; D is undetermined. The CDR3 is 14 residues long. Germline V gene sequence: CDR1 SGHRS, CDR2 YFSETQ. The V gene lost 3 bases and the J gene lost 0 bases, with 8 bases spanning the gap.

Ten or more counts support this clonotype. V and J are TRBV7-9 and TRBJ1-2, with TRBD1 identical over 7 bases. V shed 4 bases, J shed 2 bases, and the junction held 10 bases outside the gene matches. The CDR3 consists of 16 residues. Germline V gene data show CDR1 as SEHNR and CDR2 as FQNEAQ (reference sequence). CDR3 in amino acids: CASSSEEQGRNYGYTF. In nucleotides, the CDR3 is TGTGCCAGCAGCTCTGAGGAACAGGGGAGGAACTATGGCTACACCTTC.

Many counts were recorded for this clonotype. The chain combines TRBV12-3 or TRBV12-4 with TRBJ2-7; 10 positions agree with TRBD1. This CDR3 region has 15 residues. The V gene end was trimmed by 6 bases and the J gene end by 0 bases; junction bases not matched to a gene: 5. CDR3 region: CASSPGQGPSYEQYF. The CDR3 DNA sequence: TGTGCCAGCAGCCCGGGACAGGGGCCCTCCTACGAGCAGTACTTC.

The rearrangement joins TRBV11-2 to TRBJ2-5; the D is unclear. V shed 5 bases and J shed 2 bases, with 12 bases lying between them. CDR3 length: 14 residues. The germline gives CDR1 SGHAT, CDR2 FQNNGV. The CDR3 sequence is CASSPRWIQETQYF. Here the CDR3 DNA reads TGTGCCAGCAGCCCCCGTTGGATACAAGAGACCCAGTACTTC.

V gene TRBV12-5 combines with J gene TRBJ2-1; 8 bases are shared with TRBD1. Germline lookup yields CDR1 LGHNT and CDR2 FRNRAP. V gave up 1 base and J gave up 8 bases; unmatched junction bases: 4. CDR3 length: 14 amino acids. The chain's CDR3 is CASGLDTTGDEQFF. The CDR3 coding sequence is TGTGCTAGTGGTTTGGATACGACAGGGGATGAGCAGTTCTTC.

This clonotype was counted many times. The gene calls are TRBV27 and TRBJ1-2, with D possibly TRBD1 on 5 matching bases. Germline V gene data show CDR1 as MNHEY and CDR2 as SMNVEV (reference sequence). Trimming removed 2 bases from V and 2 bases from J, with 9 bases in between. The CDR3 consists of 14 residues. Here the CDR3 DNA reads TGTGCCAGCAGTTTAAGGGGAGGGAACTATGGCTACACCTTC. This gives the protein CASSLRGGNYGYTF.

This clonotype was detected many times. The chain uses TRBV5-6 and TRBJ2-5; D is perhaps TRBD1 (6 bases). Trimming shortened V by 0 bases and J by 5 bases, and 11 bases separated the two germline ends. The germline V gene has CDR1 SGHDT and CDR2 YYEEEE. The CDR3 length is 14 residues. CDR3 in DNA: TGTGCCAGCAGCTTGGTGGGGGCCGGGGAGACCCAGTACTTC. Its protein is CASSLVGAGETQYF.

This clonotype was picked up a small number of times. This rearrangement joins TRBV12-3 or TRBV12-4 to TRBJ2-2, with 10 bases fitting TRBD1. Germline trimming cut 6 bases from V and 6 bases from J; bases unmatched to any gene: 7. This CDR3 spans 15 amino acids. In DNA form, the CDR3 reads TGTGCCAGCAGCAAGACAGGGGGCAGTTCCGGGGAGCTGTTTTTT. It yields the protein CASSKTGGSSGELFF.

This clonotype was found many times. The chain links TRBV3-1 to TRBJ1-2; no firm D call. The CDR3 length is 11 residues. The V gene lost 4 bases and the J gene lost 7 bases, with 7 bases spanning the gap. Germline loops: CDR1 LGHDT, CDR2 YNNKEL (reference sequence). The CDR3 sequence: CASSRQAGYTF. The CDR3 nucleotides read TGTGCCAGCAGCCGGCAGGCTGGCTACACCTTC.

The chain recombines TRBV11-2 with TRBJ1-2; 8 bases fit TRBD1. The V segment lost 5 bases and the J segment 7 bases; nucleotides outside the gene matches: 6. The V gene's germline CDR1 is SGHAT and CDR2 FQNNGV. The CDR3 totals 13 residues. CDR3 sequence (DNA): TGTGCCAGCAGCGAAGACAGGGGAGGTGGCTACACCTTC. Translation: CASSEDRGGGYTF.

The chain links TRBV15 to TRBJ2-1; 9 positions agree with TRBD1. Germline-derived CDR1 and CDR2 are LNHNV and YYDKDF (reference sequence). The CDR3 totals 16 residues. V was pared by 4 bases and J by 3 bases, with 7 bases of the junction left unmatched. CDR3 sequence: CATSNLGTGIYNEQFF. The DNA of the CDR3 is TGTGCCACCAGCAACCTGGGGACAGGGATCTACAATGAGCAGTTCTTC.

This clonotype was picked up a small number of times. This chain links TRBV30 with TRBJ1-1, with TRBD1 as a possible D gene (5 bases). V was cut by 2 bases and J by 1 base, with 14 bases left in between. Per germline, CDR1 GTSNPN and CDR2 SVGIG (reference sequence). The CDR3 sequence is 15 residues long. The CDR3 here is CAWSPPGARNTEAFF. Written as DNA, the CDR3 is TGTGCCTGGAGTCCACCTGGGGCGCGGAACACTGAAGCTTTCTTT.

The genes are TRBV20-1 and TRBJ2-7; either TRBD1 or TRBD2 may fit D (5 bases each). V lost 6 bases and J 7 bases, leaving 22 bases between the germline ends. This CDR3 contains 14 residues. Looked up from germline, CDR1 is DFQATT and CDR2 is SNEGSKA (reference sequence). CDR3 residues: CSASRDRATWEQYF. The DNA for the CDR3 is TGCAGTGCCTCACGGGACCGGGCGACTTGGGAGCAGTACTTC.

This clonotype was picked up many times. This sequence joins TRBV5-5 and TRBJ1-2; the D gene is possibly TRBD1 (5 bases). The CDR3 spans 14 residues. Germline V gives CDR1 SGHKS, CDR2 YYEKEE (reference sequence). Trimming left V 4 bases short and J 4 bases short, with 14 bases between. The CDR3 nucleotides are TGTGCCAGCAGCCCCACACAGGTTCTCTATGGCTACACCTTC. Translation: CASSPTQVLYGYTF.